This TCR beta chain was recorded in a study of Ad26.COV2.S vaccination and SARS-CoV-2 variants. Study-level findings and limits: Vaccine and placebo recipients had similar non-spike TCR breadth.

TCRdb's table, derived via immunoSEQ multiplex PCR, lists solely in-frame clones and lacks some. The table has approximately 400,000 clones, roughly 84% seen once. In regard to this clone: The antigen remains unidentified.

V was clipped by 5 bases and J by 6 bases, with 19 bases between them. The CDR3 is 16 amino acids. CDR1 is SEHNR and CDR2 is FQNEAQ in the germline V gene (reference sequence). The treatment is: around 19 received Ad26.COV2.S at low or high dose, single or two shots; several received placebo; per-sample allocation not given. At day 63 after the first vaccine or placebo injection, samples were drawn. The sequences come from peripheral blood, collected in a trial of Ad26.COV2.S vaccine versus placebo. The V call is TRBV7-9, the J call TRBJ1-4, with D unresolved. This clonotype was sampled from a person between 18 and 59 years old who received the Ad26.COV2.S COVID-19 vaccine or a placebo. The CDR3, as DNA: TGTGCCAGCAGCAAAGAGCCCTTCCTACATGATGAAAAACTGTTTTTT. It encodes CASSKEPFLHDEKLFF.